Only a few counts were recorded for the clone carrying this T cell receptor beta chain. Its antigen is not known. For TCR beta, libraries came from quantitative 5'-RACE with molecular barcodes. From the 5' RACE reads, TCRdb called clonotypes with MiXCR, one entry per CDR3 protein. The data contain 340,000 or so distinct CDR3 sequences, about 15% of them singletons. This entry is derived from a study of CD8 T cells in ankylosing spondylitis. CDR3 length: 11 residues. Germline-derived CDR1 and CDR2 are ENHRY and SYGVKD. The ends were cut back, 11 bases at V and 3 bases at J, with 10 bases in the middle. Study-wide results and limits: Characteristic, it appeared, of ankylosing spondylitis blood was a TCR beta motif of about eight highly homologous variants.

Sequenced sample: blood, either unsorted or a sorted T cell fraction (not recorded which). The genes are TRBV10-3 and TRBJ1-1; tentative D call: TRBD1 (5 bases). The receptor comes from a male donor with ankylosing spondylitis or in good health (not recorded which). The CDR3 reads CAHGGDTEAFF. In DNA, the CDR3 is TGTGCCCATGGAGGGGACACTGAAGCTTTCTTT.